Given below is one T cell receptor (beta chain) in context. Its antigen is not identified. This sample was taken from a study of cytomegalovirus exposure and HLA in healthy donors. About the study: According to later analysis, the same platform produced the 100 to 150 validation and 666 first-cohort repertoires. Whole-study findings and limits: The majority of TCR sequences were rare, yet some public TCRs appeared in many donors. In vitro confirmation showed three CMV-associated chains to be CMV antigen specific.

The germline gives CDR1 MNHEY, CDR2 SVGAGI. Trimming stripped 3 bases from V and 4 bases from J, with 18 bases between. This CDR3 has 16 residues. Profiling relied on immunoSEQ multiplex PCR, and the TCRdb table lists in-frame clones only, not all of them. This sample has under 150,000 clones, with roughly 92% found just once. The rearrangement uses TRBV6-5 and TRBJ2-5, with TRBD2 as a possible D gene (6 bases). The sequencing input was PBMCs. This clonotype was obtained from a man between 18 and 29 years old in good health and CMV-seronegative. In nucleotides, the CDR3 is TGTGCCAGCAGTTATAGTAGCGGAGGGATAGGAGAGACCCAGTACTTC. As protein: CASSYSSGGIGETQYF.